This T cell receptor beta chain came from a study of technical replicates of blood from a handful of donors. This CDR3 is built from 15 residues. Germline trimming cut 3 bases from V and 3 bases from J; bases unmatched to any gene: 6. Germline-derived CDR1 and CDR2 are MNHEY and SMNVEV (reference sequence). The method was immunoSEQ multiplex PCR; TCRdb's version includes in-frame clones alone and lacks a portion of them. Of about 100,000 clones listed, approximately 96% are singletons. V is TRBV27 and J is TRBJ2-7; 9 bases line up with TRBD1. Sample: T cells isolated from PBMCs. This clonotype originated in a human donor in good health. The DNA of the CDR3 is TGTGCCAGCAGTTTTTACGGACAGGGGAACTACGAGCAGTACTTC. This codes for CASSFYGQGNYEQYF.